The T cell receptor beta chain under discussion was sequenced for a study of identical twins. V lost 4 bases, J lost 2 bases, and 15 bases stayed unmatched. In germline, CDR1 is SGHDT, CDR2 YYEEEE. CDR3 length: 19 amino acids. Addition of a universal primer site occurred through template switching, and cDNA carried unique molecular identifiers. One entry per CDR3 protein results from TCRdb running MiXCR on the 5' RACE reads. The sample lists around 490,000 distinct CDR3 sequences; about 22% were seen once. Whole-study results and caveats: Whereas memory repertoires showed no such difference, abundant cord blood beta clonotypes carried fewer insertions. Twin pairs had excess sharing that was weaker in beta out-of-frame sequences.

Concerning this clonotype itself: Its antigen is not identified.

The data also belong to a second study, concerning yellow fever vaccine responses in identical twins.

The clonotype was recovered from a woman between 18 and 29 years old in good health. Material: CD4+ T cells sorted from blood. This rearrangement joins TRBV5-6 to TRBJ2-7; 13 bases are a match to TRBD2. The CDR3 loop is CASSRTQLRLAGGTYEQYF. CDR3 sequence (DNA): TGTGCCAGCAGCCGCACCCAACTGCGACTAGCGGGAGGAACCTACGAGCAGTACTTC.